A single sample is the source of the 25 T cell receptor beta chains below, sequenced in a study of blood T cell repertoires in COVID-19. Measured with immunoSEQ multiplex PCR; TCRdb has only the in-frame clones, and not every one. In the table there are 20,000 to 25,000 clones, around 86% of which are singletons. Sequenced material: peripheral blood. All receptors derive from a woman older than 75 with active or convalescent COVID-19.

V usage is TRBV2 and J usage is TRBJ1-3, with TRBD1 as a possible D gene (5 bases). Trimming pared 0 bases from V and 0 bases from J, leaving 15 bases between. Germline V lookup: CDR1 SNHLY, CDR2 FYNNEI. CDR3 size: 18 residues. CDR3 sequence (DNA): TGTGCCAGCAGTGAAGCCCCGACAGTTTTCTACTCTGGAAACACCATATATTTT. Its translation: CASSEAPTVFYSGNTIYF.

The chain recombines TRBV3-1 (or the pseudogene TRBV3-2) with TRBJ2-4, with 14 bases identical to TRBD2. The CDR3 loop spans 17 amino acids. Germline loops: CDR1 LGHDT, CDR2 YNNKEL (reference sequence). Germline trimming cut 4 bases from V and 5 bases from J; bases unmatched to any gene: 7. Written as DNA, the CDR3 is TGTGCCAGCAGCCCTGGGACTAGCGGGAGTACCCAAAACATTCAGTACTTC. Translating it yields CASSPGTSGSTQNIQYF.

The DNA of the CDR3 is TGTGCCAGCAGTTACTTCGTTAAACTCACAGATACGCAGTATTTT. Amino acids: CASSYFVKLTDTQYF. The chain links TRBV6-2 or TRBV6-3 to TRBJ2-3; D gene unclear. The germline CDR1 and CDR2 sequences are MNHEY and SVGEGT. This CDR3 is 15 amino acids long. Trimming pared 1 base from V and 2 bases from J, leaving 10 bases between.

This clone was found a few times. The gene calls are TRBV5-1 and TRBJ2-1; 7 bases line up with TRBD2. Germline-derived CDR1 and CDR2 are SGHRS and YFSETQ. V shed 2 bases and J 1 base; nucleotides not matched to a gene: 9. There are 17 residues in the CDR3. The CDR3 sequence is CASSFPDGRRSYNEQFF. The CDR3 DNA follows: TGCGCCAGCAGCTTCCCGGACGGGAGGAGGTCCTACAATGAGCAGTTCTTC.

This clone occurred once. The V gene is TRBV9, the J gene TRBJ1-4; 7 bases are a match to TRBD1. V was clipped by 3 bases and J by 2 bases; unmatched bases: 7. The germline gives CDR1 SGDLS, CDR2 YYNGEE. The CDR3 is made up of 16 amino acids. CDR3 nucleotides: TGTGCCAGCAGCGCGAACAGGGGCAGGACTAATGAAAAACTGTTTTTT. This sequence encodes CASSANRGRTNEKLFF. The complete variable domain, with remaining parts taken from reference TRBV9 and TRBJ1-4, reads DSGVTQTPKHLITATGQRVTLRCSPRSGDLSVYWYQQSLDQGLQFLIQYYNGEERAKGNILERFSAQQFPDLHSELNLSSLELGDSALYFCASSANRGRTNEKLFFGSGTQLSVL.

The J gene is TRBJ2-7, the V gene TRBV27; D may be TRBD1 (5 bases). CDR3 length: 13 residues. From germline, CDR1 is MNHEY and CDR2 SMNVEV (reference sequence). Trimming removed 6 bases at V and 0 bases at J, with 9 bases between. As DNA, the CDR3 is TGTGCCAGCAGCTTGGACAACTCCTACGAGCAGTACTTC. It is translated as CASSLDNSYEQYF.

This chain joins TRBV7-2 and TRBJ1-1, with TRBD1 as a possible D gene (5 bases). The CDR3 covers 14 residues. Germline V lookup: CDR1 SGHTA, CDR2 FQGNSA. Trimming removed 5 bases at V and 0 bases at J, with 10 bases between. The CDR3 loop is CASSLQGLNTEAFF. The CDR3 coding sequence is TGTGCCAGCAGCCTTCAGGGCTTGAACACTGAAGCTTTCTTT.

V gene TRBV5-1 combines with J gene TRBJ2-5; no clear D gene. Germline V gene data show CDR1 as SGHRS and CDR2 as YFSETQ. Trimming pared 0 bases from V and 1 base from J, leaving 7 bases between. The CDR3 is 14 amino acids. The CDR3 protein is CASSLVTPQETQYF. The CDR3 nucleotides are TGCGCCAGCAGCTTGGTGACACCCCAAGAGACCCAGTACTTC.

This chain connects TRBV19 to TRBJ1-3; 7 bases align to TRBD1. The CDR3 spans 17 residues. J gave up 0 bases and V 5 bases, and 10 bases lay outside the gene matches. Germline lookup yields CDR1 LNHDA and CDR2 SQIVND (reference sequence). CDR3 region: CASSPRTGSGSGNTIYF. CDR3 in DNA: TGTGCCAGTAGTCCACGGACAGGATCGGGCTCTGGAAACACCATATATTTT.

The chain couples TRBV28 to TRBJ1-1, with no clear D. This CDR3 is built from 11 residues. CDR1 is MDHEN and CDR2 is SYDVKM in the germline V gene. The CDR3 loop is CAIQANTEAFF. The CDR3 DNA follows: TGTGCTATTCAGGCGAACACTGAAGCTTTCTTT.

The CDR3, as DNA: TGTGCCATCAGCCCCGGGACAGGGGGCTCGAACACTGAAGCTTTCTTT. It specifies CAISPGTGGSNTEAFF. The chain employs TRBV10-3 and TRBJ1-1; TRBD1 aligns across 12 bases. V shed 6 bases and J 1 base; nucleotides not matched to a gene: 6. This CDR3 region has 16 residues. Germline-derived CDR1 and CDR2 are ENHRY and SYGVKD.

The chain combines TRBV5-6 with TRBJ2-3; 8 bases map to TRBD1. The V and J ends lost 3 bases and 11 bases, in that order; junction bases with no gene match: 5. The CDR3 is 12 amino acids. Germline values: CDR1 SGHDT, CDR2 YYEEEE. CDR3 region: CASSSRDRRQYF. CDR3 nucleotides: TGTGCCAGCAGCTCCCGGGACAGGAGGCAGTATTTT.

The chain links TRBV5-1 to TRBJ1-1; TRBD1 is a possible D gene (5 bases). V gave up 0 bases and J gave up 1 base, with 10 bases separating them. Germline V lookup: CDR1 SGHRS, CDR2 YFSETQ. This CDR3 has 15 amino acids. The CDR3 DNA reads TGCGCCAGCAGCTTGGAGTACAGGAGGAACACTGAAGCTTTCTTT. The encoded protein is CASSLEYRRNTEAFF. The full variable domain, completed using reference TRBV5-1 and TRBJ1-1, is KAGVTQTPRYLIKTRGQQVTLSCSPISGHRSVSWYQQTPGQGLQFLFEYFSETQRNKGNFPGRFSGRQFSNSRSEMNVSTLELGDSALYLCASSLEYRRNTEAFFGQGTRLTVV.

This chain uses TRBV11-3 with TRBJ2-7, with TRBD1 identical over 8 bases. This CDR3 region has 14 residues. The germline CDR1 and CDR2 sequences are SGHNT and YENEEA. Trimming took 1 base from V and 6 from J; bases not matched to a gene: 5. The CDR3 DNA reads as TGTGCCAGCAGCTTAGTTGGGACAGGCTCCGAGCAGTACTTC. Translation: CASSLVGTGSEQYF.

V is TRBV5-1 and J is TRBJ2-1; D perhaps matches TRBD1 (5 bases). V was clipped by 2 bases and J by 1 base, with 16 bases between them. CDR1 is SGHRS, CDR2 YFSETQ, per germline. CDR3 length: 17 amino acids. Here the CDR3 reads CASSFLVGRRSYNEQFF. CDR3 DNA: TGCGCCAGCAGCTTCCTTGTGGGGCGCCGGTCCTACAATGAGCAGTTCTTC. Complete variable domain (other parts from reference TRBV5-1 and TRBJ2-1): KAGVTQTPRYLIKTRGQQVTLSCSPISGHRSVSWYQQTPGQGLQFLFEYFSETQRNKGNFPGRFSGRQFSNSRSEMNVSTLELGDSALYLCASSFLVGRRSYNEQFFGPGTRLTVL.

This chain uses TRBV28 with TRBJ1-6; unclear D gene. The CDR3 runs 12 residues. V shed 5 bases and J shed 15 bases, with 14 bases lying between them. Germline CDR1 and CDR2: MDHEN and SYDVKM. CDR3 amino acids: CASSPLERVLHF. CDR3 DNA: TGTGCCAGCAGTCCCCTTGAAAGAGTCCTCCACTTT.

This chain uses TRBV7-9 with TRBJ1-1; TRBD1 aligns across 8 bases. The germline gives CDR1 SEHNR, CDR2 FQNEAQ (reference sequence). This CDR3 contains 15 residues. V trimming: 4 bases; J trimming: 5 bases; junction bases outside the gene matches: 9. The CDR3 region is CASSSQGGSATEAFF. The CDR3 DNA is TGTGCCAGCAGCTCACAGGGGGGTTCGGCGACTGAAGCTTTCTTT.

The CDR3 DNA follows: TGTGCCAGCAGCTTGTTAGGGAGGCCCCAGCATTTT. Its protein is CASSLLGRPQHF. The chain combines TRBV5-8 with TRBJ1-5; no reliable D call. V lost 1 base to trimming and J lost 9 bases, with 8 bases between them. CDR1 SGHTS and CDR2 YDEGEE come from the germline V gene. The length of the CDR3 is 12 residues.

The V call is TRBV24-1, the J call TRBJ1-2, with no clear D. From germline, CDR1 is KGHDR and CDR2 SFDVKD. This CDR3 comprises 16 residues. V was shortened by 4 bases and J by 4 bases, with 18 bases between the two germline ends. The CDR3 loop is CATSESVVTRGYGYTF. CDR3 nucleotide sequence: TGTGCCACCAGTGAGTCGGTGGTGACCCGCGGCTATGGCTACACCTTC.

CDR3 nucleotide sequence: TGTGCCAGCCAGAGGGACAGACCCTACGAGCAGTACTTC. Its translation: CASQRDRPYEQYF. The chain joins TRBV2 to TRBJ2-7; 7 bases fit TRBD1. Trimming at V came to 8 bases and at J to 2 bases, leaving 6 bases not matched to a gene. The CDR3 length is 13 residues. Germline V lookup: CDR1 SNHLY, CDR2 FYNNEI.

V and J are TRBV5-1 and TRBJ2-7; 8 nucleotides line up with TRBD1. J was trimmed by 5 bases and V by 4 bases; bases with no gene match: 11. CDR1 is SGHRS and CDR2 is YFSETQ in the germline V gene. This CDR3 has 15 residues. The CDR3 DNA is TGCGCCAGCAGCAAGGACAGGGCGCCATTGGACGAGCAGTACTTC. Translated, it gives CASSKDRAPLDEQYF.

The chain has TRBV5-1 and TRBJ2-7; 11 nucleotides align to TRBD2. CDR1 is SGHRS, CDR2 YFSETQ, per germline. The CDR3 covers 17 residues. J gave up 0 bases and V 6 bases, and 11 bases lay outside the gene matches. As DNA, the CDR3 is TGCGCCAGCAAACTCTCTAGCGGGAGGCTTAGCTCCTACGAGCAGTACTTC. This codes for CASKLSSGRLSSYEQYF.

The chain combines TRBV7-6 with TRBJ1-6; 7 positions match TRBD1. V trimming: 5 bases; J trimming: 9 bases; junction bases outside the gene matches: 10. The CDR3 is 15 amino acids. Looked up from germline, CDR1 is SGHVS and CDR2 is FNYEAQ. DNA for the CDR3: TGTGCCAGCAGCCTACAGGGGAGCGGGGGTTCACCCCTCCACTTT. Translation gives CASSLQGSGGSPLHF.

The J gene is TRBJ2-7, the V gene TRBV5-4; 7 bases match TRBD1. Trimming cost V 3 bases and J 2 bases; bases outside gene matches: 8. CDR1 is SGHNT, CDR2 YYREEE, per germline (reference sequence). The CDR3 is 15 amino acids. CDR3 protein: CASSSRDRDPYEQYF. The CDR3 DNA sequence: TGTGCCAGCAGCTCTCGAGACAGGGACCCCTACGAGCAGTACTTC.

The chain carries TRBV19 and TRBJ1-5; 7 positions agree with TRBD1. Germline V gene data show CDR1 as LNHDA and CDR2 as SQIVND (reference sequence). Germline trimming cut 9 bases from V and 6 bases from J; bases unmatched to any gene: 14. The CDR3 runs to 15 residues. The CDR3, as DNA: TGTGCCAGCGACAGGGAGACTTTGAGGGGTCAGCCCCAGCATTTT. Protein sequence: CASDRETLRGQPQHF.